This T cell receptor beta chain was profiled in a study of T cells in Graves' hyperthyroidism and ophthalmopathy. Using RNA transcripts as the source, TCR beta CDR3 regions were amplified. In the first-round RT-PCR of the TCR CDR3, the HTBI primer set was used. TCRdb used MiXCR to reprocess the multiplex PCR reads, holding one entry per CDR3 protein. This sample has about half a million distinct CDR3 sequences, with less than 25% found just once. This clonotype occurred many times. Antigen specificity is unknown. Points from the study as a whole: Most thyroid clonotypes expanded above 0.001 were also detected in blood.

The sample consisted of blood. The receptor was derived from a man aged 18-30 years with Graves' hyperthyroidism.

This chain's CDR3 is CSVGGFGSSYEQYF. DNA of the CDR3: TGCAGCGTTGGAGGGTTTGGGAGCTCCTACGAGCAGTACTTC. The V gene is TRBV29-1, the J gene TRBJ2-7; tentative D call: TRBD2 (5 bases). This CDR3 contains 14 residues. CDR1 is SQVTM, CDR2 ANQGSEA, per germline. Trimming took off 4 bases at V and 0 bases at J, with 13 bases between the two ends.